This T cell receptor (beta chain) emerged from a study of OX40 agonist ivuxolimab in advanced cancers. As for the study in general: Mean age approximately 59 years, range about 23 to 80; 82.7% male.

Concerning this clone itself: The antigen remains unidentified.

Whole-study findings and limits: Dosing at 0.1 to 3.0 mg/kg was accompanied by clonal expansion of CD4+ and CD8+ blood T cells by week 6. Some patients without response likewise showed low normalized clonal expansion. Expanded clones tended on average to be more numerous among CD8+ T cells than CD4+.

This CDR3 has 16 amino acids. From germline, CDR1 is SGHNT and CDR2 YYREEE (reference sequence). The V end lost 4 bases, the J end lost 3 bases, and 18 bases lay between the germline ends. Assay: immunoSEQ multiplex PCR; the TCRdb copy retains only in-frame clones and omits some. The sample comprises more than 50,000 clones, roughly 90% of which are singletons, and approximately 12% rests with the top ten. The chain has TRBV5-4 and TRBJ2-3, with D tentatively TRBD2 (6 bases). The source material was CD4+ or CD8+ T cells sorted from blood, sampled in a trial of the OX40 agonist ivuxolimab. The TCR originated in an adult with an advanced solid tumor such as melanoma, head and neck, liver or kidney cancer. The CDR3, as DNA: TGTGCCAGCAGCCAAGTATTTGGAGGGGCAACAGATACGCAGTATTTT. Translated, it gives CASSQVFGGATDTQYF.